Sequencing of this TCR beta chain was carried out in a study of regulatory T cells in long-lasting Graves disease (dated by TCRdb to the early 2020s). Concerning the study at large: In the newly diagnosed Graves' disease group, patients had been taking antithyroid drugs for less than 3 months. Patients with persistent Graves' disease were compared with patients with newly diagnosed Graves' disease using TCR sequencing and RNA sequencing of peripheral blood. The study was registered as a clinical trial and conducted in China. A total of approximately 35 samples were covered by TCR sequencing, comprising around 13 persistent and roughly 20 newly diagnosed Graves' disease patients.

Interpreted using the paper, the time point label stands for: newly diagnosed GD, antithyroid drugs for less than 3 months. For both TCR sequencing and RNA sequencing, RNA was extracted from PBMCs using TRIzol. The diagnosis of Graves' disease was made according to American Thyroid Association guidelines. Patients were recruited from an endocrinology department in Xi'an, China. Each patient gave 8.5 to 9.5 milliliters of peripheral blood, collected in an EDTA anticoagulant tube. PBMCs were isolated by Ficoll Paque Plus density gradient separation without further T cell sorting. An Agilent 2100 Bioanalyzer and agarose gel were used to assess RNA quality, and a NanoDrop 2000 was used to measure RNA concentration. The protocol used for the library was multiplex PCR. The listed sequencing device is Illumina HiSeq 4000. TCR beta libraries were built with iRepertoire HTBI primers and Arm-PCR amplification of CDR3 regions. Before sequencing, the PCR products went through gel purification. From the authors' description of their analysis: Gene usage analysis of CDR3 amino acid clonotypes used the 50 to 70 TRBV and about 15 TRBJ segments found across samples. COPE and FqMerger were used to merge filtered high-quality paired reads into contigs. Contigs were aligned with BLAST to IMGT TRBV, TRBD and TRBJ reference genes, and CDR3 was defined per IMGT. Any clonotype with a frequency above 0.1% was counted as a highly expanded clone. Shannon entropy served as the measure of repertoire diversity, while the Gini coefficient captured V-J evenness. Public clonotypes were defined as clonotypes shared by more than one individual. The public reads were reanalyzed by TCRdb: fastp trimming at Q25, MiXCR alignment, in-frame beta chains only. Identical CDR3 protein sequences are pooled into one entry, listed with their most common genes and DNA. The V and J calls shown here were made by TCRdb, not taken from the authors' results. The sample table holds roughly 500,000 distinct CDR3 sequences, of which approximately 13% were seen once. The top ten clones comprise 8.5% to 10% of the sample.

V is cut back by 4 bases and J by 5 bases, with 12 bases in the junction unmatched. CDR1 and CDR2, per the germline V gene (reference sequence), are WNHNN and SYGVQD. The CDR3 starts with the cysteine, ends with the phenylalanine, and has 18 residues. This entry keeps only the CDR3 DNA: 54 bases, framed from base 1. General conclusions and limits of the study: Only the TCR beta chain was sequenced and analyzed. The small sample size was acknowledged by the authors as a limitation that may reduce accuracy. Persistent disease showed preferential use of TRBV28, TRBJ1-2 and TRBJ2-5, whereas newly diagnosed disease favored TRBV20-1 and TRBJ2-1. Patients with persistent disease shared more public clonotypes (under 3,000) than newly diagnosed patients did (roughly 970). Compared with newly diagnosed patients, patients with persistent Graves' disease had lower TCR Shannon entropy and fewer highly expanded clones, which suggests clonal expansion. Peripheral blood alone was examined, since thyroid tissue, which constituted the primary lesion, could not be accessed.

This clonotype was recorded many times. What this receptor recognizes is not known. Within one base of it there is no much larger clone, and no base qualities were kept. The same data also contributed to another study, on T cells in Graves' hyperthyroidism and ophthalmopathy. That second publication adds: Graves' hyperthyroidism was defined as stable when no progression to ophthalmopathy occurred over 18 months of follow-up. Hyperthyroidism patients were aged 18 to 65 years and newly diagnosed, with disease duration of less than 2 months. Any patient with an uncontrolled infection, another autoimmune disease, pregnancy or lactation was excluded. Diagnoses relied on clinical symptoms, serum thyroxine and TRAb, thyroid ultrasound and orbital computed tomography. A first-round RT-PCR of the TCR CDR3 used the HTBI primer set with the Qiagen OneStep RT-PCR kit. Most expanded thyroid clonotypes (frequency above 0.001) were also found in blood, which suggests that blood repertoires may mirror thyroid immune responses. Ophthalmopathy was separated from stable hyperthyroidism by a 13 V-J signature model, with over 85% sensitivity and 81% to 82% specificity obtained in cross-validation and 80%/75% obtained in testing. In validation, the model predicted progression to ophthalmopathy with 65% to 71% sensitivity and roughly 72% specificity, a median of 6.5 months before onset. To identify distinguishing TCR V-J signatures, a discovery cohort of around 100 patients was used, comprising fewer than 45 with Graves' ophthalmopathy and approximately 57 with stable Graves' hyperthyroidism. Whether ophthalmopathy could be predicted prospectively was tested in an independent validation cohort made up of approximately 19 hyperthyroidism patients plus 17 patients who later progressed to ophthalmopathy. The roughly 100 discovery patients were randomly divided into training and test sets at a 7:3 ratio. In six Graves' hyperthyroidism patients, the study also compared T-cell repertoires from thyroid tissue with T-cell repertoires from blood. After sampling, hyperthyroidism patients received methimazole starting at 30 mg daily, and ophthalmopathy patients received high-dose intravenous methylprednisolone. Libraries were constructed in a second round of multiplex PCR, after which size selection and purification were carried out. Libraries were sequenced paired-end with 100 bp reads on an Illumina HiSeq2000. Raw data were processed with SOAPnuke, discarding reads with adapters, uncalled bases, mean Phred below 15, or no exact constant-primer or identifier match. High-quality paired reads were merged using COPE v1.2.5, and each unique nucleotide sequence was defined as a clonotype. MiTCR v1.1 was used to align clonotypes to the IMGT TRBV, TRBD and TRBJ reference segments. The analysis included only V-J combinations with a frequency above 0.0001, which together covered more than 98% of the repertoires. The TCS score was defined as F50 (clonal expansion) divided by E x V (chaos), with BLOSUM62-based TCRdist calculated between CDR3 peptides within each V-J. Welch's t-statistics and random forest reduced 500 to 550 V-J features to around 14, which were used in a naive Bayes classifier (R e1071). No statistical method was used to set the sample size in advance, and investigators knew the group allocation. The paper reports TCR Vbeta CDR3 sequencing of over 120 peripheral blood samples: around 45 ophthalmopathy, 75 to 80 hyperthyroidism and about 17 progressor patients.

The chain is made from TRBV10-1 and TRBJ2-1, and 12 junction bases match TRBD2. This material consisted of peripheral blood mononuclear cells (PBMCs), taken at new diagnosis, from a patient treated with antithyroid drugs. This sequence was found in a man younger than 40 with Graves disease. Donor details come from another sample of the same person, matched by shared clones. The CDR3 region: CASSGLAGARLRDNEQFF. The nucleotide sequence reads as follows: TGCGCCAGCAGTGGACTAGCGGGAGCGAGATTGAGGGACAATGAGCAGTTCTTC.